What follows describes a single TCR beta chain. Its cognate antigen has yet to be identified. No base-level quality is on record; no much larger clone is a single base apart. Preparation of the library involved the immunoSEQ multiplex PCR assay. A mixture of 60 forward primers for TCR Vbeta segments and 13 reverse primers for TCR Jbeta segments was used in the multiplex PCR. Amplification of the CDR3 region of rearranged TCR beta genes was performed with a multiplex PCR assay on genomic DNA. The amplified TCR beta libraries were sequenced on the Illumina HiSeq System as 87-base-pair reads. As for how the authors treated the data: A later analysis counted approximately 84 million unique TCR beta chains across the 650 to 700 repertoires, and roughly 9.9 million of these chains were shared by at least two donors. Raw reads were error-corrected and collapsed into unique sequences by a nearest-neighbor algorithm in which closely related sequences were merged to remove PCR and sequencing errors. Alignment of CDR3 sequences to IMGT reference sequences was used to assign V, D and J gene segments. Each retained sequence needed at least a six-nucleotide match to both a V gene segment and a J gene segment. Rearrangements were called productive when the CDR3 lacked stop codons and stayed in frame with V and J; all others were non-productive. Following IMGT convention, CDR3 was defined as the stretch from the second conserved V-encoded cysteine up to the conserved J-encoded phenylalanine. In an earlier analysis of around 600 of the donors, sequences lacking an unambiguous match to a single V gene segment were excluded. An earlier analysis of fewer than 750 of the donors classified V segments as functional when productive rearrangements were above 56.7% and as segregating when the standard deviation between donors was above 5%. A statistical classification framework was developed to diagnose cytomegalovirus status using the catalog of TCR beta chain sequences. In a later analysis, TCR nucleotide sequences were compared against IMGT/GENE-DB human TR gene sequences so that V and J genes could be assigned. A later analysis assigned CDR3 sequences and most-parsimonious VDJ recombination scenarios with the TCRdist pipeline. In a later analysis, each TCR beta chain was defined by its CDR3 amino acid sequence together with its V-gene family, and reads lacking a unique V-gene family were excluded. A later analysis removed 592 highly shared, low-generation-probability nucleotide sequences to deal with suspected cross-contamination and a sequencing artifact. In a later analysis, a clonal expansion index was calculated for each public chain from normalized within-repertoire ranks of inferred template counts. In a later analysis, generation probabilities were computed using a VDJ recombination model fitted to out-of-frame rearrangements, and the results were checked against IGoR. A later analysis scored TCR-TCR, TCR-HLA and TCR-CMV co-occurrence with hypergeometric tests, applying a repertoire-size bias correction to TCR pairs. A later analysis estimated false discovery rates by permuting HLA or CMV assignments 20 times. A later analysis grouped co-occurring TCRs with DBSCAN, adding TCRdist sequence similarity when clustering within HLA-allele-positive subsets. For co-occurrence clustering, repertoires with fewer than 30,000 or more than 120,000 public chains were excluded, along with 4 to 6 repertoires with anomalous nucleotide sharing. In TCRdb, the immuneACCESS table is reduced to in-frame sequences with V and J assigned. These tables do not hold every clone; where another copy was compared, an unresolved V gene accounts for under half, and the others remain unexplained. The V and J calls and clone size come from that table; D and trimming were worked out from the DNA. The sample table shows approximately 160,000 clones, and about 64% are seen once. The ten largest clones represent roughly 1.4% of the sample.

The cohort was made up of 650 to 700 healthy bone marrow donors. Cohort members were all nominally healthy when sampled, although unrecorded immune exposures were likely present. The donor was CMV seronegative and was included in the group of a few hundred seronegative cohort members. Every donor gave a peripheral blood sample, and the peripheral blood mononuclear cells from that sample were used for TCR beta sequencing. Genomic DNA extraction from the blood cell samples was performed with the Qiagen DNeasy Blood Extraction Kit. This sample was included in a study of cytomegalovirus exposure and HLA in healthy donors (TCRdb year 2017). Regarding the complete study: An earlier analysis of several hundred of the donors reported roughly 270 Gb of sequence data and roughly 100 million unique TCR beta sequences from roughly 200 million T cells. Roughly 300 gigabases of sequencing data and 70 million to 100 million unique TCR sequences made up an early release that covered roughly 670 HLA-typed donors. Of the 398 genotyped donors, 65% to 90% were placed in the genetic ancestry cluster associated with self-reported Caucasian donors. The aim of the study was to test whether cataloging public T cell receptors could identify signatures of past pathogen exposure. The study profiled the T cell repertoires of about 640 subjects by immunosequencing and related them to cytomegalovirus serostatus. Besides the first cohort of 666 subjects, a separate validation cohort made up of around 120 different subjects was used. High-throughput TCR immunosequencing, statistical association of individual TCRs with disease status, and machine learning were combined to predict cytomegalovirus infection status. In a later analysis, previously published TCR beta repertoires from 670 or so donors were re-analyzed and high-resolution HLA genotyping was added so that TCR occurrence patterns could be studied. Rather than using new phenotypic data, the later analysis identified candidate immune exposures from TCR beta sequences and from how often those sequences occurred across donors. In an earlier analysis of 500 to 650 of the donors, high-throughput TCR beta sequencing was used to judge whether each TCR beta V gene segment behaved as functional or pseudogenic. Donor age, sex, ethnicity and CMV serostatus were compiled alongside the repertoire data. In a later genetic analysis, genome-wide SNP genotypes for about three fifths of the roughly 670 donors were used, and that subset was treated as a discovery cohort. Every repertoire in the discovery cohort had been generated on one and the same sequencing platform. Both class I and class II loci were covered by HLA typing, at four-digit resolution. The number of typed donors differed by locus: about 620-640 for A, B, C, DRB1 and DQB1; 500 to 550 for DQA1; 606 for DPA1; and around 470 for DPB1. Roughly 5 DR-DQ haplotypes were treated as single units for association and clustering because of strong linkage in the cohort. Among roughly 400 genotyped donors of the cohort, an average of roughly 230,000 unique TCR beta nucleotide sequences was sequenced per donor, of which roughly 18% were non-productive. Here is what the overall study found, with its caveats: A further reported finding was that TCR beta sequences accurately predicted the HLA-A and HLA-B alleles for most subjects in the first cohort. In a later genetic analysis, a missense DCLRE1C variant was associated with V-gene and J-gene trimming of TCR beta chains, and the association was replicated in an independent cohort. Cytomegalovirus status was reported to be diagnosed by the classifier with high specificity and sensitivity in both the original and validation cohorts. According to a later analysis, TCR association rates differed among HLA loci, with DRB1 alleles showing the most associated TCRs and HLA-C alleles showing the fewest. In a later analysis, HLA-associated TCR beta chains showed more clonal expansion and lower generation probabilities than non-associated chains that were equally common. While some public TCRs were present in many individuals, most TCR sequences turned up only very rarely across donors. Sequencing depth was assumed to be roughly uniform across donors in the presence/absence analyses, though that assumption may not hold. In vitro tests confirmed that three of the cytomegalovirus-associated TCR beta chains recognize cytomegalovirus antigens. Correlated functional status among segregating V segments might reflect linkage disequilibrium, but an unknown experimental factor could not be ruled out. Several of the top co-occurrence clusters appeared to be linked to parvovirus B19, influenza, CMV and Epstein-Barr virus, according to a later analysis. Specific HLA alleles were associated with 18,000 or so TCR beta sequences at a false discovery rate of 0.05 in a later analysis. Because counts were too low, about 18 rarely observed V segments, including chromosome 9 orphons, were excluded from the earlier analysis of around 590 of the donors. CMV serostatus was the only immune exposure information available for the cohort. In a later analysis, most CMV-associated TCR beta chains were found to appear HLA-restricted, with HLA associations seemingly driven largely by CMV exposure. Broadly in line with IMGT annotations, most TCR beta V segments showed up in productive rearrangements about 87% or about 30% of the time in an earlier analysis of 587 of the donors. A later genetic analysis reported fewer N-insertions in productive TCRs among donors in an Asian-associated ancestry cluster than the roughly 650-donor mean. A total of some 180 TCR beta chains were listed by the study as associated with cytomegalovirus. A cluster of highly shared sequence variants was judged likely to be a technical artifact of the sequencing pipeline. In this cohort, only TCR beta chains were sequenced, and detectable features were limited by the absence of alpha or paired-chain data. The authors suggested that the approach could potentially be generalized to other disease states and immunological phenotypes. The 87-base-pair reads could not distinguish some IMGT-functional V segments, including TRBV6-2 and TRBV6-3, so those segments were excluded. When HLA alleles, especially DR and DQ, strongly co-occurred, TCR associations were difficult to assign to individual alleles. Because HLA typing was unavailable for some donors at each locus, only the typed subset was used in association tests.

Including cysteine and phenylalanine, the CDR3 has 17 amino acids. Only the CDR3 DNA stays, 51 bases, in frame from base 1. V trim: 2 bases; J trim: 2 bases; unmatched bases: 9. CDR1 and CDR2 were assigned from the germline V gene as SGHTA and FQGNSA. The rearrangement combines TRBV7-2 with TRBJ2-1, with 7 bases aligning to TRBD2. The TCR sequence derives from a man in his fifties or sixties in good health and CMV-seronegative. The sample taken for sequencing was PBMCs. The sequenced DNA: TGTGCCAGCAGCTTAAGAGGAAGCGGGGCCCCCTACAATGAGCAGTTCTTC. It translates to CASSLRGSGAPYNEQFF.